The 14 T cell receptor beta chains presented below share a single source sample, sequenced in a study of T cell responses to AZD1222 COVID-19 vaccine. Sequenced by immunoSEQ multiplex PCR; TCRdb stores in-frame clones only, minus some. The sample contains roughly 53,000 clones, 70% to 85% of which appear only once. The sequencing here drew on peripheral blood, taken on day 0 of AZD1222 vaccination. These receptor sequences come from an adult in good health.

This rearrangement joins TRBV12-3 or TRBV12-4 to TRBJ2-3, with D possibly matching TRBD1 (5 bases). Trimming took 5 bases from V and 3 from J, leaving 9 bases between them. The CDR3 extends over 13 amino acids. DNA for the CDR3: TGTGCCAGCAGTGGTCAGGGAACAGATACGCAGTATTTT. Translation: CASSGQGTDTQYF.

The V gene is TRBV5-6, the J gene TRBJ1-5, with D perhaps TRBD1 (5 bases). V was clipped by 4 bases and J by 7 bases, with 15 bases between them. Germline-derived CDR1 and CDR2 are SGHDT and YYEEEE. The CDR3 contains 14 residues. CDR3 sequence (DNA): TGTGCCAGCAGCAGGGGTCCGGACGGACAGCCCCAGCATTTT. It yields the protein CASSRGPDGQPQHF. The variable domain in full, completed from reference TRBV5-6 and TRBJ1-5, reads DAGVTQSPTHLIKTRGQQVTLRCSPKSGHDTVSWYQQALGQGPQFIFQYYEEEERQRGNFPDRFSGHQFPNYSSELNVNALLLGDSALYLCASSRGPDGQPQHFGDGTRLSIL.

This chain joins TRBV5-1 and TRBJ2-5, with D maybe TRBD1 (6 bases). V lost 4 bases and J 2 bases, leaving 9 bases between the germline ends. From germline, CDR1 is SGHRS and CDR2 YFSETQ. This CDR3 has 13 residues. CDR3 residues: CASSTGTQETQYF. CDR3 bases: TGCGCCAGCAGCACCGGGACACAAGAGACCCAGTACTTC.

The chain has TRBV5-4 and TRBJ2-2; possible D gene TRBD1, 5 bases. This CDR3 region has 16 residues. Trimming stripped 0 bases from V and 1 base from J, with 10 bases between. Germline CDR1 is SGHNT and CDR2 is YYREEE (reference sequence). The chain's CDR3 is CASSLDRGLNTGELFF. The CDR3 DNA reads as TGTGCCAGCAGCTTGGATAGGGGCCTGAACACCGGGGAGCTGTTTTTT.

V and J are TRBV7-2 and TRBJ1-2, with TRBD1 as a possible D gene (5 bases). The V end lost 2 bases, the J end lost 5 bases, and 9 bases lay between the germline ends. The CDR3 runs 13 residues. The germline gives CDR1 SGHTA, CDR2 FQGNSA. The CDR3 coding sequence is TGTGCCAGCAGCTTACCCGGGGGATATGGCTACACCTTC. Translation gives CASSLPGGYGYTF.

The gene calls are TRBV7-8 and TRBJ1-5, with 9 bases matching TRBD1. The junction had 15 bases not matched to a gene; V was cut back by 5 bases and J by 7 bases. The CDR3 has 17 residues. Germline CDR1 is SGHVS and CDR2 is FQNEAQ. This CDR3 reads CASSRTSGTGYGQPQHF. CDR3 bases: TGTGCCAGCAGCCGCACCTCCGGGACAGGGTACGGGCAGCCCCAGCATTTT.

This chain joins TRBV19 and TRBJ2-7; D ambiguous. Trimming shortened V by 1 base and J by 3 bases, and 13 bases separated the two germline ends. Germline lookup yields CDR1 LNHDA and CDR2 SQIVND (reference sequence). CDR3 length: 15 residues. The CDR3 reads CASSIVSDTIYEQYF. For the CDR3, the DNA is TGTGCCAGTAGTATAGTCAGCGACACTATCTACGAGCAGTACTTC.

CDR3: CASSSTGTSISYEQYF. CDR3 DNA: TGTGCCAGCAGTTCCACCGGGACTAGTATATCCTACGAGCAGTACTTC. This chain uses TRBV6-5 with TRBJ2-7; 8 bases map to TRBD2. Germline values: CDR1 MNHEY, CDR2 SVGAGI. The CDR3 extends over 16 amino acids. The J segment lost 1 base and the V segment lost 4 bases, leaving 9 bases of the junction unmatched.

The chain is built from TRBV11-3 and TRBJ2-5; perhaps TRBD2 as D (5 bases). Germline V gene data show CDR1 as SGHNT and CDR2 as YENEEA. V was trimmed by 7 bases and J by 5 bases, leaving 8 bases between them. The CDR3 extends over 11 amino acids. The DNA of the CDR3 is TGTGCCAGCACCCCGGGGGAGACCCAGTACTTC. Amino acids: CASTPGETQYF.

The chain employs TRBV9 and TRBJ1-3, with D uncertain. V lost 0 bases to trimming and J lost 0 bases, with 10 bases between them. The CDR3 is 16 residues long. Germline loops: CDR1 SGDLS, CDR2 YYNGEE. The CDR3 bases are TGTGCCAGCAGCGTAGAGGCACACCTCTCTGGAAACACCATATATTTT. Its translation is CASSVEAHLSGNTIYF.

The chain recombines TRBV7-2 with TRBJ1-2, with D uncertain. With 1 base removed from V and 5 bases from J, the gap between germline ends came to 5 bases. The CDR3 sequence is 12 residues long. Germline-derived CDR1 and CDR2 are SGHTA and FQGNSA. CDR3 residues: CASSLDGYGYTF. In nucleotides, the CDR3 is TGTGCCAGCAGCTTAGATGGGTATGGCTACACCTTC.

The rearrangement joins TRBV28 to TRBJ2-7; 10 bases match TRBD1. Germline CDR1 is MDHEN and CDR2 is SYDVKM. CDR3 length: 15 residues. Trimming cost V 6 bases and J 7 bases; bases outside gene matches: 12. The chain's CDR3 is CASSRLSGTGVEQYF. The CDR3 DNA reads as TGTGCCAGCAGCCGCCTCTCCGGGACAGGGGTTGAGCAGTACTTC.

The DNA for the CDR3 is TGCGCCAGCAGCTTGTTGCAGGGGAGCGGGTCTGGGGCCAACGTCCTGACTTTC. Encoded protein: CASSLLQGSGSGANVLTF. V and J are TRBV5-1 and TRBJ2-6; D may correspond to TRBD1 or TRBD2 (6 bases each). CDR3 length equals 18 residues. V was shortened by 1 base and J by 1 base, with 15 bases between the two germline ends. Per germline, CDR1 SGHRS and CDR2 YFSETQ.

The chain couples TRBV19 to TRBJ2-6, with 7 bases that match TRBD1. V shed 2 bases, J shed 1 base, and the junction held 8 bases outside the gene matches. The V gene's germline CDR1 is LNHDA and CDR2 SQIVND (reference sequence). CDR3 length: 18 residues. CDR3 nucleotides: TGTGCCAGTAGTATATCCGGGAAGGACAGGTCTGGGGCCAACGTCCTGACTTTC. It yields the protein CASSISGKDRSGANVLTF.